What follows are 32 T cell receptor beta chains derived from one specimen sequenced in a study of molecular identifiers for immune sequencing clone quantification. TCRdb reprocessed the PCR reads with MiXCR, giving one entry per CDR3 protein. The sample has hundreds of thousands of distinct CDR3 sequences; around 25% are singletons. The sample was naive CD8+ T cells from blood, with Jurkat cell RNA spiked in. Subset given: FACS-sorted CD8+CD4-CCR7+CD45RA+ naive T cells. The receptors originated from a human donor in good health. Some libraries in this study had Jurkat cell RNA spiked in.

The V and J genes are TRBV2 and TRBJ1-6; no clear D gene. Germline V gives CDR1 SNHLY, CDR2 FYNNEI. Trimming took off 1 base at V and 4 bases at J, with 5 bases between the two ends. The CDR3 length is 14 residues. The CDR3 DNA follows: TGTGCCAGCAGTGAAGGGGCATATAATTCACCCCTCCACTTT. This gives the protein CASSEGAYNSPLHF.

This clonotype appeared many times. This rearrangement joins TRBV4-3 to TRBJ2-3, with TRBD1 identical over 7 bases. With 0 bases clipped from V and 0 bases from J, the junction kept 12 bases outside the gene matches. Germline V lookup: CDR1 LGHNA, CDR2 YSLEER. This CDR3 has 19 amino acids. The CDR3 reads CASSQDSRQGFTSTDTQYF. DNA of the CDR3: TGCGCCAGCAGCCAAGATAGCCGACAGGGTTTCACTAGCACAGATACGCAGTATTTT.

Of note for this clonotype: Since a much larger clone is just one base distant, this may be a read error. V is TRBV3-1 and J is TRBJ2-3, with D perhaps TRBD2 (6 bases). The CDR3 spans 14 residues. Germline CDR1 is LGHDT and CDR2 is YNNKEL (reference sequence). The CDR3 loop reads CASRQPGVVDTQYF. In DNA form, the CDR3 reads TGTGCCAGCCGCCAACCGGGAGTCGTAGATACGCAGTATTTT.

On this clonotype itself: Since a much larger clone is just one base distant, this may be a read error. This chain links TRBV4-3 with TRBJ1-5; D call uncertain. Germline CDR1 LGHNA, CDR2 YSLEER. The CDR3 has 15 amino acids. CDR3 residues: CASSPTRVDNQPRHF. CDR3 in DNA: TGCGCCAGCAGCCCTACAAGGGTTGACAATCAGCCCCGGCATTTT.

The chain combines TRBV30 with TRBJ2-3, with 10 nucleotides matching TRBD2. The CDR3 length is 15 residues. Germline loops: CDR1 GTSNPN, CDR2 SVGIG (reference sequence). With 2 bases clipped from V and 0 bases from J, the junction kept 2 bases outside the gene matches. CDR3 sequence reads: CAWSLTSGSTDTQYF. DNA for the CDR3: TGTGCCTGGAGTTTGACTAGCGGGAGCACAGATACGCAGTATTTT.

This clonotype has a count of ten or more. The chain is built from TRBV30 and TRBJ2-1; possibly TRBD2 for D (5 bases). The CDR3 sequence is 11 residues long. Trimming pared 0 bases from V and 15 bases from J, leaving 12 bases between. Germline CDR1 GTSNPN, CDR2 SVGIG (reference sequence). In DNA form, the CDR3 reads TGTGCCTGGAGTGTACTAGGGTTCGGGTTCTTC. Translating it yields CAWSVLGFGFF.

This chain uses TRBV27 with TRBJ2-7; D gene uncertain. The V gene lost 2 bases and the J gene lost 3 bases, with 11 bases spanning the gap. The CDR3 length is 14 residues. The V gene's germline CDR1 is MNHEY and CDR2 SMNVEV (reference sequence). In DNA form, the CDR3 reads TGTGCCAGCAGTTTAAGTGCCCCGGGCTACGAGCAGTACTTC. Its protein product is CASSLSAPGYEQYF.

The sample holds a few counts of this clonotype. CDR3 amino acids: CASNQLGQGGDEQYF. CDR3 coding DNA: TGTGCCAGCAACCAACTGGGACAGGGAGGAGACGAGCAGTACTTC. V gene TRBV6-1 combines with J gene TRBJ2-7; 9 nucleotides match TRBD1. This CDR3 region has 15 residues. Germline CDR1 MNHNS, CDR2 SASEGT. The V gene end was trimmed by 7 bases and the J gene end by 5 bases; junction bases not matched to a gene: 12.

This clonotype was recorded many times. The rearrangement uses TRBV7-6 and TRBJ2-6; D might be TRBD1 or TRBD2, each matching 5 bases. This CDR3 spans 17 amino acids. V was trimmed by 3 bases and J by 0 bases, leaving 12 bases between them. The germline V gene has CDR1 SGHVS and CDR2 FNYEAQ. CDR3: CASSFHGANSGANVLTF. The CDR3 region has the DNA TGTGCCAGCAGCTTTCACGGGGCTAACTCTGGGGCCAACGTCCTGACTTTC.

This chain uses TRBV7-9 with TRBJ2-7, with TRBD2 identical over 14 bases. The V segment lost 2 bases and the J segment 6 bases; nucleotides outside the gene matches: 9. In germline, CDR1 is SEHNR, CDR2 FQNEAQ (reference sequence). This CDR3 comprises 17 residues. The CDR3: CASSLQTGLAGVGEQYF. CDR3 in DNA: TGTGCCAGCAGCTTACAGACGGGACTAGCGGGAGTCGGCGAGCAGTACTTC.

This clonotype was detected ten times or more. CDR3 DNA sequence: TGTGCCAGCAGCTTCCTAATGTCCCAAGAGACCCAGTACTTC. The encoded protein is CASSFLMSQETQYF. The rearrangement links TRBV7-9 to TRBJ2-5; D remains ambiguous. From germline, CDR1 is SEHNR and CDR2 FQNEAQ (reference sequence). The CDR3 totals 14 residues. The V gene lost 3 bases and the J gene lost 1 base, with 9 bases spanning the gap. The full variable domain, in which reference TRBV7-9 and TRBJ2-5 provide the parts outside the CDR3, is DTGVSQNPRHKITKRGQNVTFRCDPISEHNRLYWYRQTLGQGPEFLTYFQNEAQLEKSRLLSDRFSAERPKGSFSTLEIQRTEQGDSAMYLCASSFLMSQETQYFGPGTRLLVL.

This clonotype was recorded many times. V usage is TRBV12-3 or TRBV12-4 and J usage is TRBJ2-3, with D perhaps TRBD1 (6 bases). The CDR3 length is 16 residues. The V end was cut by 4 bases, the J end by 3 bases, with 17 bases between. CDR3 coding DNA: TGTGCCAGCAGTTCTCTTGGGACACGGAGGACAGATACGCAGTATTTT. Translation gives CASSSLGTRRTDTQYF.

This clonotype was counted a few times. The chain has TRBV5-1 and TRBJ1-1; D remains unclear. Germline V lookup: CDR1 SGHRS, CDR2 YFSETQ. This CDR3 contains 14 residues. The V end was cut by 5 bases, the J end by 5 bases, with 16 bases between. Here the CDR3 DNA reads TGCGCCAGCAGTTCTGGGGAGCTAGGGACTGAAGCTTTCTTT. Its translation: CASSSGELGTEAFF.

In this sample, this clonotype turned up a few times. The rearrangement links TRBV4-1 to TRBJ1-1; D unresolved. In germline, CDR1 is MGHRA, CDR2 YSYEKL. This CDR3 comprises 15 residues. With 0 bases removed from V and 4 bases from J, the gap between germline ends came to 12 bases. The CDR3 region is CASSQDRQMGTEAFF. The CDR3 DNA reads as TGCGCCAGCAGCCAAGATCGCCAGATGGGCACTGAAGCTTTCTTT.

This clonotype was picked up many times. V and J are TRBV7-9 and TRBJ2-3; 13 bases are a match to TRBD2. CDR3 length: 21 amino acids. Germline CDR1 is SEHNR and CDR2 is FQNEAQ (reference sequence). V dropped 2 bases and J dropped 0; count of bases not matched to a gene: 14. CDR3 amino acids: CASSLPHLLAGGRLSTDTQYF. The CDR3 DNA follows: TGTGCCAGCAGCTTACCGCACCTACTAGCGGGGGGGCGACTTAGCACAGATACGCAGTATTTT.

The table lists this clonotype with many counts. The chain carries TRBV20-1 and TRBJ2-7; D might be TRBD1 (5 bases). Germline-derived CDR1 and CDR2 are DFQATT and SNEGSKA (reference sequence). Trimming shortened V by 3 bases and J by 2 bases, and 5 bases separated the two germline ends. CDR3 size: 11 residues. CDR3 in DNA: TGCAGTGCTAGGGGGCCCTACGAGCAGTACTTC. This translates into CSARGPYEQYF.

This clonotype has at least ten counts. The chain combines TRBV20-1 with TRBJ2-7; no clear D. The CDR3 sequence is 13 residues long. Germline CDR1 is DFQATT and CDR2 is SNEGSKA (reference sequence). Trimming took 3 bases from V and 7 from J, leaving 16 bases between them. CDR3 nucleotides: TGCAGTGCTAGGGGTACCGGTTTAAGAGAGCAGTACTTC. Amino acids: CSARGTGLREQYF.

To note about this clonotype: A much larger clone is a single base away; this may be a read error. The gene calls are TRBV6-2 or TRBV6-3 and TRBJ1-1; D is ambiguous. This CDR3 has 13 residues. CDR1 MNHEY and CDR2 SVGEGT come from the germline V gene. V lost 6 bases to trimming and J lost 5 bases, with 13 bases between them. The CDR3 DNA reads as TGTGCCAGCAGAATCGAAAGGGAAACTGAAGCTTTCTTT. Protein product: CASRIERETEAFF.

Turning to this clonotype: A much larger clone lies one base from this, so it may be a read error. CDR3 loop: CASSPYRVTGELFF. The CDR3 coding sequence is TGTGCCAGCAGCCCCTACAGGGTCACCGGGGAGCTGTTTTTT. The gene calls are TRBV6-2 or TRBV6-3 and TRBJ2-2; weak D call: TRBD1 (6 bases). The ends were cut back, 6 bases at V and 4 bases at J, with 12 bases in the middle. The CDR3 sequence is 14 residues long. Germline V gene lookup returns CDR1 MNHEY and CDR2 SVGEGT.

This clonotype was seen just once. One junction end does not reproduce the germline sequence, and a read error may be involved. This chain connects TRBV13 to TRBJ2-3; maybe TRBD2 (5 bases). CDR1 is PRHDT, CDR2 FYEKMQ, per germline (reference sequence). This CDR3 comprises 17 residues. The CDR3 spells CARSLLAGPSKTDTQYF. CDR3 DNA: TGTGCCCGCAGCCTCCTCGCCGGGCCTAGCAAAACAGATACGCAGTATTTT.

V is TRBV12-3 or TRBV12-4 and J is TRBJ2-3, with 9 bases lining up with TRBD1. J lost 4 bases, V lost 1 base, and 3 bases had no gene match. The CDR3 contains 15 residues. This CDR3 is CASSLGDRVADTQYF. The CDR3 coding sequence is TGTGCCAGCAGTTTAGGGGACAGGGTGGCAGATACGCAGTATTTT.

This clonotype was counted between two and nine times. The CDR3 is CASSLPDRPYEQYF. CDR3 in DNA: TGTGCCAGCAGTTTGCCGGACAGGCCCTACGAGCAGTACTTC. This chain uses TRBV28 with TRBJ2-7; 7 bases are shared with TRBD1. CDR1 is MDHEN, CDR2 SYDVKM, per germline. Unmatched junction bases numbered 4, after V lost 3 bases and J lost 2 bases. This CDR3 contains 14 residues.

This clonotype was detected ten times or more. J is TRBJ2-3 and V is TRBV2; D remains unclear. CDR1 and CDR2 from the germline V gene are SNHLY and FYNNEI. The CDR3 loop spans 15 amino acids. Trimming left V 2 bases short and J 0 bases short, with 9 bases between. The chain's CDR3 is CASSEHGASTDTQYF. CDR3 nucleotides: TGTGCCAGCAGTGAACACGGCGCTAGCACAGATACGCAGTATTTT.

V gene TRBV9 combines with J gene TRBJ2-7; perhaps D is TRBD1 or TRBD2 (7 bases each). Germline V gives CDR1 SGDLS, CDR2 YYNGEE. Trimming pared 4 bases from V and 6 bases from J, leaving 17 bases between. The CDR3 totals 14 residues. The CDR3 reads CASSPGGVPSEQYF. DNA for the CDR3: TGTGCCAGCAGCCCAGGGGGGGTACCTTCCGAGCAGTACTTC.

The chain uses TRBV11-2 and TRBJ2-7, with D perhaps matching TRBD1 (5 bases). Per the germline V gene, CDR1 is SGHAT and CDR2 is FQNNGV. The CDR3 is 12 amino acids. Trimming left V 5 bases short and J 10 bases short, with 15 bases between. The CDR3 loop is CASSGLRVLQYF. CDR3 coding DNA: TGTGCCAGCAGCGGGCTCAGGGTTCTTCAGTACTTC.

In its sample, this clonotype was seen many times. The rearrangement joins TRBV12-3 or TRBV12-4 to TRBJ1-2, with TRBD1 as a possible D gene (6 bases). V was clipped by 5 bases and J by 4 bases, with 14 bases between them. CDR3 length: 14 amino acids. The CDR3 loop is CASSPRTVSYGYTF. CDR3 sequence (DNA): TGTGCCAGCAGTCCTAGGACAGTTTCCTATGGCTACACCTTC.

This clonotype was recorded at least ten times. The CDR3: CASSQDRNTDTQYF. CDR3 in DNA: TGTGCCAGCAGCCAAGACAGGAATACAGATACGCAGTATTTT. The V and J genes are TRBV7-9 and TRBJ2-3; D possibly corresponds to TRBD1 (6 bases). Germline values: CDR1 SEHNR, CDR2 FQNEAQ (reference sequence). CDR3 size: 14 residues. V dropped 5 bases and J dropped 3 bases, with 12 bases sitting between them.

The CDR3 is CATSLTTGKIVYEQYF. The CDR3, as DNA: TGTGCCACTTCCCTGACGACAGGGAAGATAGTGTACGAGCAGTACTTC. The chain has TRBV27 and TRBJ2-7; 7 bases align to TRBD1. The germline gives CDR1 MNHEY, CDR2 SMNVEV (reference sequence). J gave up 4 bases and V 10 bases, and 19 bases lay outside the gene matches. The CDR3 loop spans 16 amino acids.

This clonotype was counted only a few times. The gene calls are TRBV12-5 and TRBJ2-7; TRBD1 is a possible D gene (5 bases). The CDR3 covers 13 residues. Trimming left V 5 bases short and J 7 bases short, with 15 bases between. The germline gives CDR1 LGHNT, CDR2 FRNRAP. The CDR3 coding sequence is TGTGCTAGTGGTACAGGTCCCAACTGGGAGCAGTACTTC. Residues: CASGTGPNWEQYF.

The table lists this clonotype with many counts. V is TRBV3-1 and J is TRBJ1-5, with D maybe TRBD1 (5 bases). Per germline, CDR1 LGHDT and CDR2 YNNKEL (reference sequence). V lost 4 bases and J lost 7, with 17 bases in between. This CDR3 contains 15 residues. The CDR3 DNA reads as TGTGCCAGCAGCCCAACCCCCGGGACGGGGCAGCCCCAGCATTTT. This gives the protein CASSPTPGTGQPQHF.

Remarks on this clonotype: A much larger clonotype is one base distant, so this may be a read error. The V gene is TRBV20-1, the J gene TRBJ1-2; TRBD1 is a possible D gene (6 bases). The ends were cut back, 0 bases at V and 7 bases at J, with 30 bases in the middle. The CDR3 has 19 residues. The germline CDR1 and CDR2 sequences are DFQATT and SNEGSKA (reference sequence). The CDR3 nucleotides are TGCAGTGCTAGAGACCGGGACACTCCTTTGGGAGGCCCTCACTGTGGCTACACCTTC. It encodes CSARDRDTPLGGPHCGYTF.

Details on this clonotype: A read error may be the cause here, since a much bigger clone is one base away. The chain combines TRBV4-1 with TRBJ2-1; 8 bases line up with TRBD1. V trimming: 0 bases; J trimming: 10 bases; junction bases outside the gene matches: 5. This CDR3 region has 14 residues. Germline CDR1 and CDR2: MGHRA and YSYEKL. CDR3 amino acids: CASSQDPGGYEQFF. As DNA, the CDR3 is TGCGCCAGCAGCCAAGATCCAGGGGGCTACGAGCAGTTCTTC.